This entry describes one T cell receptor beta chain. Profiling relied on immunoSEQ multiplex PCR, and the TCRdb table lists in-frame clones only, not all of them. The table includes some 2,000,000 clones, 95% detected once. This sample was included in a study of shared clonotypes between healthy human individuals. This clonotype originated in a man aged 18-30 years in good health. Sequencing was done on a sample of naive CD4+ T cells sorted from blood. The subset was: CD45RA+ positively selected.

The CDR3 protein is CASSNRVSQPQHF. DNA for the CDR3: TGTGCCAGCAGCAACAGGGTAAGCCAGCCCCAGCATTTT. The chain joins TRBV28 to TRBJ1-5, with TRBD1 as a possible D gene (6 bases). Trimming took 6 bases from V and 7 from J, leaving 13 bases between them. Looked up from germline, CDR1 is MDHEN and CDR2 is SYDVKM. This CDR3 has 13 amino acids.